This T cell receptor (beta chain) was obtained from a study of cytomegalovirus exposure and HLA in healthy donors. Study context: Earlier sequencing of some 170 million T cells yielded nearly 120 million unique TCR beta sequences.

Study-level points and caveats: When analyzed later, a missense DCLRE1C variant was found to be linked to TCR beta V- and J-gene trimming. It was 164 TCR beta chains that were listed as cytomegalovirus-associated. Later on, analysis showed that most CMV-associated TCR beta chains appeared to be HLA-restricted.

This clone appeared once. No antigen is known for it. PCR employed 60 Vbeta and 13 Jbeta primers. Clones were sequenced by immunoSEQ multiplex PCR, and TCRdb holds only the in-frame ones, with some missing. The sample has 170,000 or so clones, around four fifths seen once; the top ten hold 1%. The sequenced material came from PBMCs. The receptor's source is a woman aged 45 to 65 in good health and CMV-seropositive.

The CDR3 DNA sequence: TGTGCCAGCAGTGCCCGAGGGGAAATAGGGACAAATGAGCAGTTCTTC. It yields the protein CASSARGEIGTNEQFF. The chain recombines TRBV6-1 with TRBJ2-1; a possible D gene is TRBD1 (6 bases). This CDR3 comprises 16 residues. V gave up 4 bases and J gave up 7 bases, with 20 bases separating them. Germline V gene sequence: CDR1 MNHNS, CDR2 SASEGT.